This record looks at one TCR beta chain sequence and its context. The data stem from a study of blood T cell repertoires in COVID-19. Study summary: COVID-19 samples from acute and convalescent phases originated in the United States, Italy and Spain. The analysed material was cDNA or gDNA that came from T cells, B-cell-depleted T cells, or PBMCs.

The CDR3 has 12 residues. Germline V gives CDR1 SQVTM, CDR2 ANQGSEA. V dropped 5 bases and J dropped 8; count of bases not matched to a gene: 5. Original analysis: Reference gene primer amplification yielded estimated nucleated cell counts. This table comes from immunoSEQ multiplex PCR, and its TCRdb copy is limited to in-frame clones, with some not included. V and J calls and clone size are as listed in that table; D and trimming were resolved from the DNA. Of 80,000 to 100,000 clones detected, 75% to 85% appear once; the ten largest clones hold over 15%. The source is a human donor in a cohort sampled during active COVID-19. The chain has TRBV29-1 and TRBJ2-4, with 8 bases aligning to TRBD1. Sequencing was done on a sample of peripheral blood. DNA of the CDR3: TGCAGCGTTCCCGACAGGGGAGACATTCAGTACTTC. Amino acid sequence: CSVPDRGDIQYF.